The rows below give T cell receptor beta chains drawn from one sample of a study of cytomegalovirus exposure and HLA in healthy donors. The data were produced by immunoSEQ multiplex PCR, yet TCRdb's version contains in-frame clones alone and is incomplete. Here the sample table reports around 130,000 clones. Sequenced sample: PBMCs. The receptor set was obtained from a woman aged 55-69 years in good health and CMV-seronegative. Each CDR3 is given with its conserved first and last residue.

J: TRBJ2-1
V: TRBV29-1
CDR3: CSASGTSGQNEQFF

J: TRBJ2-5
V: TRBV30
CDR3: CAWSPGQGAWEQYF

J: TRBJ2-7
V: TRBV10-2
CDR3: CASGTGSPYEQYF

J: TRBJ1-6
V: TRBV2
CDR3: CADSYREGSPLHF

J: TRBJ1-5
V: TRBV27
CDR3: CASGPFDSNQPQHF

J: TRBJ2-2
V: TRBV15
CDR3: CATSRAGSSGNAGNTGELFF

J: TRBJ1-5
V: TRBV10-1
CDR3: CASSGGLNQPQHF

J: TRBJ2-1
V: TRBV5-3
CDR3: CARSSTTTGGSYNEQFF

J: TRBJ2-5
V: TRBV6-1
CDR3: CAIRTSGSKETQYF

J: TRBJ2-7
V: TRBV11-2
CDR3: CASSLDASGGQYF

J: TRBJ2-5
V: TRBV12-5
CDR3: CASGLTSRGQGQETQYF

J: TRBJ1-5
V: TRBV9
CDR3: CASSVGSHDQPQHF

J: TRBJ2-3
V: TRBV6-1
CDR3: CASSEVGWRTDTQYF

J: TRBJ2-7
V: TRBV19
CDR3: CASNHRGGAYEQYF

J: TRBJ2-1
V: TRBV19
CDR3: CASSIYRTNNEQFF

J: TRBJ1-1
V: TRBV2
CDR3: CASSEQKLNTEAFF

J: TRBJ1-6
V: TRBV7-3
CDR3: CASSLRDGQPLHF

J: TRBJ2-2
V: TRBV5-1
CDR3: CASSGRTDHTGELFF

J: TRBJ2-1
V: TRBV5-3
CDR3: CARTPDRVFHNEQFF

J: TRBJ1-5
V: TRBV7-9
CDR3: CASSEGTGGSNQPQHF

J: TRBJ2-7
V: TRBV7-8
CDR3: CASSARTSGLSYEQYF

J: TRBJ2-7
V: TRBV28
CDR3: CASSPTGTAYEQYF

J: TRBJ2-3
V: TRBV25-1
CDR3: CASSATGTDTQYF

J: TRBJ1-5
V: TRBV2
CDR3: CASSYRGEGNQPQHF

J: TRBJ2-7
V: TRBV2
CDR3: CASWNGQNYEQYF

J: TRBJ2-1
V: TRBV7-2
CDR3: CASSFGGSYNEQFF

J: TRBJ1-1
V: TRBV28
CDR3: CASRRQGGEAFF

J: TRBJ2-3
V: TRBV25-1
CDR3: CASSEAAARTQYF

J: TRBJ1-5
V: TRBV5-8
CDR3: CASGPGVYVSQPQHF

J: TRBJ1-1
V: TRBV7-9
CDR3: CASSPGQGAGTEAFF

J: TRBJ2-2
V: TRBV27
CDR3: CASSLYMQPGQGTAGELFF

J: TRBJ1-5
V: TRBV30
CDR3: CAWSFGGDQPQHF

J: TRBJ2-7
V: TRBV6-1
CDR3: CASSEKGAGYEQYF

J: TRBJ1-1
V: TRBV9
CDR3: CASSTPGTSAFF

J: TRBJ2-7
V: TRBV7-3
CDR3: CASSYLAGGPSEQYF

J: TRBJ2-1
V: TRBV30
CDR3: CAWSTGEGLYNEQFF

J: TRBJ2-5
V: TRBV4-1
CDR3: CASSRDREETQYF

J: TRBJ2-7
V: TRBV10-2
CDR3: CATTDTSYEQYF

J: TRBJ2-1
V: TRBV19
CDR3: CASSPGQFTYNEQFF

J: TRBJ1-5
V: TRBV28
CDR3: CASSLVAGYNQPQHF

J: TRBJ1-2
V: TRBV6-5
CDR3: CASSPGGGPYGYTF

J: TRBJ2-5
V: TRBV2
CDR3: CASSLSQETQYF

J: TRBJ2-4
V: TRBV2
CDR3: CASSEQGVIVLAKNIQYF

J: TRBJ1-1
V: TRBV18
CDR3: CASSPIPNTEAFF

J: TRBJ2-7
V: TRBV28
CDR3: CASSLGRGSTLGYEQYF

J: TRBJ1-6
V: TRBV30
CDR3: CAWSVLSGGGGSPLHF

J: .
V: TRBV27
CDR3: CASSTYIGQELYEQYF

J: TRBJ1-4
V: TRBV2
CDR3: CASSQLNYGLLFF

J: TRBJ2-7
V: TRBV10-2
CDR3: CASVTPPPFYEQYF

J: TRBJ2-1
V: TRBV7-3
CDR3: CASSLRGTGAGGNEQFF

J: TRBJ2-2
V: TRBV5-1
CDR3: CASGGSANTGELFF

J: TRBJ1-1
V: TRBV19
CDR3: CASTQDTPPGAFF

J: TRBJ1-1
V: TRBV5-6
CDR3: CASSFGWANTEAFF

J: TRBJ1-3
V: TRBV2
CDR3: CASSTGRSSGNTIYF

J: TRBJ2-7
V: TRBV9
CDR3: CASSATGFHEQYF

J: TRBJ1-4
V: TRBV28
CDR3: CASSFIRGEKLFF

J: TRBJ1-5
V: TRBV19
CDR3: CASSIKGRGTSNQPQHF

J: TRBJ2-3
V: TRBV7-3
CDR3: CASSSGQGSDTQYF

J: TRBJ1-1
V: TRBV7-8
CDR3: CASSSPGFPTEAFF

J: TRBJ1-1
V: TRBV7-3
CDR3: CASSFGRATEAFF